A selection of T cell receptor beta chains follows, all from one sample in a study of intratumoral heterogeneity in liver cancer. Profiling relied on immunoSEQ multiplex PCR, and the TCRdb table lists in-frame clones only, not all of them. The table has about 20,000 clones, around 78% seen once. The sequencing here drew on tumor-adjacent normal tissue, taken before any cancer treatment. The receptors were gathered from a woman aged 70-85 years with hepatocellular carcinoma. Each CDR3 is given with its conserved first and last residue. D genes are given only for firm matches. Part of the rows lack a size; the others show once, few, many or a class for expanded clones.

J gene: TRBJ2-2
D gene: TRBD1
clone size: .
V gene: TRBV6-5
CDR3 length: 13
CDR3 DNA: TGTGCCAGCAGAGCGACAGGGATCGGGGAGCTGTTTTTT
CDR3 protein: CASRATGIGELFF

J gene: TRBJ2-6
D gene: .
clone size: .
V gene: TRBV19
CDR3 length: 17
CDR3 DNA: TGTGCCACCCACGGCCCCGAGTTGGGGTCTGGGGCCAACGTCCTGACTTTC
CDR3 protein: CATHGPELGSGANVLTF

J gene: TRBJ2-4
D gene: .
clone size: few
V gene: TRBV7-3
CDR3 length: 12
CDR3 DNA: TGTGCCAGCAGCCTGACAGGCCAGATTCAGTACTTC
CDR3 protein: CASSLTGQIQYF

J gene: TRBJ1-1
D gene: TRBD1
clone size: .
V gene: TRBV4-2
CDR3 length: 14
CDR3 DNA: TGTGCCAGCAGCCAAGTATCCAGGGGGATGGACGCTTTCTTT
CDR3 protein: CASSQVSRGMDAFF

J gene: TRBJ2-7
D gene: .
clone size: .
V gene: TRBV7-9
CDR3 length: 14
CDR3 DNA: TGTGCCAGCAGCCCACGTCCGGACTATTACGAGCAGTACTTC
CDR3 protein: CASSPRPDYYEQYF

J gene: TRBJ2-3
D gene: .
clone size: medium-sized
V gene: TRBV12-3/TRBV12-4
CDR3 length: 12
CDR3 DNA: TGTGCCAGCAAAACCAGCACAGATACGCAGTATTTT
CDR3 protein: CASKTSTDTQYF

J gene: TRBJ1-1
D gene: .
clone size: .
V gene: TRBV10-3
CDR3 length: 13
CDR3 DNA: TGTGCCATCAGTGAGGGGGGGTTGAGTGAAGCTTTCTTT
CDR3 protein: CAISEGGLSEAFF

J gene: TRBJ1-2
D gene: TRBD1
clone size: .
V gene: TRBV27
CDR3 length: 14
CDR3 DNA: TGTGCCAGCAGAGGACAGGGAAGAAAATATGGCTACACCTTC
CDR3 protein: CASRGQGRKYGYTF

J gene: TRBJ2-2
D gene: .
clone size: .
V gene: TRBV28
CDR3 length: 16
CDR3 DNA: TGTGCCAGCAGTTTAGGGGGCGTAGTTATTGCCGGGGAGCTGTTTTTT
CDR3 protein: CASSLGGVVIAGELFF

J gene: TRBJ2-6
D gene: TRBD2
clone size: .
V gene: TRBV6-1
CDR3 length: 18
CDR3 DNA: TGTGCCAGCAGTGAAGTAGTTAGCGGGATGGCGGGGGCCAACGTCCTGACTTTC
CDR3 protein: CASSEVVSGMAGANVLTF

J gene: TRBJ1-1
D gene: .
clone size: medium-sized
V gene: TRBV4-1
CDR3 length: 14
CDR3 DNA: TGCGCCAGCAGCCCAAGAGTAATCGGCACTGAAGCTTTCTTT
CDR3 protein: CASSPRVIGTEAFF

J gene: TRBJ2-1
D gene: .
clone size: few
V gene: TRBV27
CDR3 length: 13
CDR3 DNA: TGTGCCAGCATAGCTTTAGGGGGCAATGAGCAGTTCTTC
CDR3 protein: CASIALGGNEQFF

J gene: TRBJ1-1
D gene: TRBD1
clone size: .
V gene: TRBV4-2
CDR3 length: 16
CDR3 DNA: TGTGCCAGCAGCCCCCAAGGAGGGACAGTCAACACTGAAGCTTTCTTT
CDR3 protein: CASSPQGGTVNTEAFF

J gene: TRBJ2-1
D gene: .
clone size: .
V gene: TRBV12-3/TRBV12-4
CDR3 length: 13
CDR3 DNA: TGTGCCAGCAAGCAGGGCTCCTACAATGAGCAGTTCTTC
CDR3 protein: CASKQGSYNEQFF

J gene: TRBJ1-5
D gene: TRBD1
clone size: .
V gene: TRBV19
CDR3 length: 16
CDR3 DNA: TGTGCCAGTATTAGGACAGGAGGGTTATGGAATCAGCCCCAGCATTTT
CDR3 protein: CASIRTGGLWNQPQHF

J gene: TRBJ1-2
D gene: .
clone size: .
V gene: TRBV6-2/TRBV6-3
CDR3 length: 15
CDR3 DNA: TGTGCCAGCAGTTCAGGTGCGGTCATCATCTATGGCTACACCTTC
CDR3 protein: CASSSGAVIIYGYTF

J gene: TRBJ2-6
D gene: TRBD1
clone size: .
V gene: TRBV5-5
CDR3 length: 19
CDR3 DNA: TGTGCCAGCAGCTTGGCGGGGACAGGGGGCCTTTCTGGGGCCAACGTCCTGACTTTC
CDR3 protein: CASSLAGTGGLSGANVLTF

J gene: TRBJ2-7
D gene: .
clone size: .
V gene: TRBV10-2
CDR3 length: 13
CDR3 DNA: TGCGCCAGCAGTCTTGGAAAGAGTTACGAGCAGTACTTC
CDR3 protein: CASSLGKSYEQYF

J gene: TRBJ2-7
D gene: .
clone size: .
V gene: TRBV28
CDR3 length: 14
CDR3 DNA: TGTGCCAGCAGTCCCCAGTCGGGGACTCGGGAGCAGTACTTC
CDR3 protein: CASSPQSGTREQYF

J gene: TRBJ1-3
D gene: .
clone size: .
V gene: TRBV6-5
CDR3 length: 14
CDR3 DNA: TGTGCCAGCAGTTACTCCGGCTCTGGAAACACCATATATTTT
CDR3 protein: CASSYSGSGNTIYF

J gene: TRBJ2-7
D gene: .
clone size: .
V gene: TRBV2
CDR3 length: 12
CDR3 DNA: TGTGCCAGCAGTGAAGGCTTGTACGAGCAGTACTTC
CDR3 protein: CASSEGLYEQYF

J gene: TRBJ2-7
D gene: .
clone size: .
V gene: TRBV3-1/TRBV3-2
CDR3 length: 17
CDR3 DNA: TGTGCCAGCAGCCCCTTCGGGGGCGGGACGGAAACCTACGAGCAGTACTTC
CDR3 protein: CASSPFGGGTETYEQYF

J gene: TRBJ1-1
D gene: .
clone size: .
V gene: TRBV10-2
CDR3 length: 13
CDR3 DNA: TGCGCCAGCAGAGGACAGAAGAACACTGAAGCTTTCTTT
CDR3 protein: CASRGQKNTEAFF